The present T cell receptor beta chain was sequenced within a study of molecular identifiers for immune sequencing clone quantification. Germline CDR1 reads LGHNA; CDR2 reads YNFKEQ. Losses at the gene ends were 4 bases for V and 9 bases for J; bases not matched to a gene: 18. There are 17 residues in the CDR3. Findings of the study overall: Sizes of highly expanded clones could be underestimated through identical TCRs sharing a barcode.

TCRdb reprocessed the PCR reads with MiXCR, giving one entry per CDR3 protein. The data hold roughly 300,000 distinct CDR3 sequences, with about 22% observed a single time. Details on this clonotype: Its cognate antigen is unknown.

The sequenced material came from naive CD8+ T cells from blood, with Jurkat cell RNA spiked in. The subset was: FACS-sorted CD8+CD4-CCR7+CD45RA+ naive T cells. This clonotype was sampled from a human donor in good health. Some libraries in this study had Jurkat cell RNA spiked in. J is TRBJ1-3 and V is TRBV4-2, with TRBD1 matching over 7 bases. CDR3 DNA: TGTGCCAGCAGCCCAGGAACCGTGACAGGGACCACTACCACCATATATTTT. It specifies CASSPGTVTGTTTTIYF.